This passage covers 27 T cell receptor beta chains from one sample sequenced in a study of CD8+ T cells in alopecia areata. Extraction and reverse transcription of RNA yielded cDNA as the sequencing template. Profiling relied on immunoSEQ multiplex PCR, and the TCRdb table lists in-frame clones only, not all of them. Found here are hundreds of thousands of clones, 50% to 65% of them singletons; the top ten hold around 0.44%. Here the sequenced sample was CD4+ T cells sorted from blood, taken at week 0. The receptors come from a human donor with alopecia areata.

V is TRBV30 and J is TRBJ1-2; perhaps TRBD1 as D (5 bases). This CDR3 comprises 13 residues. The V gene's germline CDR1 is GTSNPN and CDR2 SVGIG (reference sequence). V gave up 3 bases and J gave up 4 bases, with 12 bases separating them. The CDR3, as DNA: TGTGCCTGGAGCATCAGGGACTCCTATGGCTACACCTTC. This gives the protein CAWSIRDSYGYTF.

This clone has only a few counts. In the same sample, other DNA sequences code for this CDR3. This chain links TRBV7-3 with TRBJ2-3, with unresolved D. V gave up 4 bases and J gave up 3 bases, with 5 bases separating them. Germline V lookup: CDR1 SGHTA, CDR2 FQGTGA. The CDR3 sequence is 12 residues long. The CDR3 sequence is CASSSYTDTQYF. The CDR3 nucleotides are TGTGCCAGCAGCTCCTATACAGATACGCAGTATTTT.

The gene calls are TRBV25-1 and TRBJ2-3; D is undetermined. Trimming took off 4 bases at V and 7 bases at J, with 18 bases between the two ends. Looked up from germline, CDR1 is MGHDK and CDR2 is SYGVNS. CDR3 length equals 15 residues. Here the CDR3 DNA reads TGTGCCAGCAGTGTTGCTGCTGGACCGATGAATACGCAGTATTTT. This encodes CASSVAAGPMNTQYF.

V gene TRBV15 combines with J gene TRBJ2-4; D not resolved. The CDR3 runs to 16 residues. Deletions cut 0 bases from V and 3 bases from J, with 12 bases between. CDR1 is LNHNV and CDR2 is YYDKDF in the germline V gene (reference sequence). Here the CDR3 DNA reads TGTGCCACCAGCAGAGACGAGTTCCTGGGCAAAAACATTCAGTACTTC. Its protein product is CATSRDEFLGKNIQYF.

The V call is TRBV30, the J call TRBJ2-7; D tentatively reads TRBD1 or TRBD2 (5 bases each). Germline values: CDR1 GTSNPN, CDR2 SVGIG (reference sequence). V lost 1 base and J lost 6, with 16 bases in between. The CDR3 is 14 residues long. The CDR3 region has the DNA TGTGCCTGGAGTGCGCCGGGACCGGTATTCGAGCAGTACTTC. Translation: CAWSAPGPVFEQYF.

The J gene is TRBJ1-2, the V gene TRBV25-1; 9 bases are a match to TRBD1. Germline values: CDR1 MGHDK, CDR2 SYGVNS. The CDR3 is 13 residues long. After removal of 8 bases from V and 6 bases from J, the junction contained 7 bases not matched to a gene. The CDR3 DNA reads TGTGCCAGCGGACGGGACAGGGTTGATGGCTACACCTTC. Amino acids: CASGRDRVDGYTF.

This CDR3 is CASSSLGNEQYF. The CDR3 DNA follows: TGTGCCAGCAGTAGTCTCGGGAACGAGCAGTACTTC. The chain combines TRBV25-1 with TRBJ2-7; a possible D gene is TRBD2 (5 bases). Trimming removed 5 bases from V and 5 bases from J, with 10 bases in between. The CDR3 consists of 12 residues. CDR1 is MGHDK, CDR2 SYGVNS, per germline.

The genes are TRBV7-2 and TRBJ1-2; 7 positions agree with TRBD1. Losses at the gene ends were 7 bases for V and 4 bases for J; bases not matched to a gene: 6. Germline loops: CDR1 SGHTA, CDR2 FQGNSA. The CDR3 consists of 13 residues. The CDR3: CASKPRDSYGYTF. The CDR3, as DNA: TGTGCCAGCAAGCCCCGGGACAGCTATGGCTACACCTTC.

V and J are TRBV25-1 and TRBJ1-1, with TRBD1 as a possible D gene (6 bases). Per the germline V gene, CDR1 is MGHDK and CDR2 is SYGVNS. The V end lost 9 bases, the J end lost 4 bases, and 12 bases lay between the germline ends. The length of the CDR3 is 12 residues. In DNA, the CDR3 is TGTGCCAGTACAGGGTCAGGCACTGAAGCTTTCTTT. Encoded protein: CASTGSGTEAFF.

As regards this clone: A clone one base away is much larger, so this may be a read error. This CDR3 is also generated by other DNA sequences in the sample. The V and J genes are TRBV25-1 and TRBJ2-7; D is ambiguous. The CDR3 covers 12 residues. Trimming took off 6 bases at V and 0 bases at J, with 6 bases between the two ends. Germline assignment: CDR1 MGHDK and CDR2 SYGVNS. In nucleotides, the CDR3 is TGTGCCAGCAGCCTCAGCTCCTACGAGCAGTACTTC. It translates to CASSLSSYEQYF.

In this sample, this clone turned up a few times. This sequence joins TRBV7-3 and TRBJ2-7; perhaps TRBD2 as D (6 bases). Trimming cost V 2 bases and J 6 bases, with 20 bases left between them. The CDR3 has 16 amino acids. Germline assignment: CDR1 SGHTA and CDR2 FQGTGA. CDR3 in DNA: TGTGCCAGCAGCTTACGGTCCGGGACTGGGCCGGGCGAGCAGTACTTC. Translated: CASSLRSGTGPGEQYF.

This rearrangement joins TRBV11-2 to TRBJ2-2; D call uncertain. Trimming shortened V by 3 bases and J by 5 bases, and 4 bases separated the two germline ends. The germline V gene has CDR1 SGHAT and CDR2 FQNNGV. The CDR3 covers 12 residues. The CDR3 region has the DNA TGTGCCAGCAGCTTTAAGACCGGGGAGCTGTTTTTT. This encodes CASSFKTGELFF. The complete variable domain, with remaining parts taken from reference TRBV11-2 and TRBJ2-2, reads EAGVAQSPRYKIIEKRQSVAFWCNPISGHATLYWYQQILGQGPKLLIQFQNNGVVDDSQLPKDRFSAERLKGVDSTLKIQPAKLEDSAVYLCASSFKTGELFFGEGSRLTVL.

The rearrangement joins TRBV25-1 to TRBJ2-1; 7 nucleotides agree with TRBD1. Germline CDR1 MGHDK, CDR2 SYGVNS. Trimming at V came to 1 base and at J to 13 bases, leaving 13 bases not matched to a gene. This CDR3 is built from 15 residues. CDR3 nucleotides: TGTGCCAGCAGTGAATTGTCGACAGGGCAAGGTTCCCAGTTCTTC. This codes for CASSELSTGQGSQFF.

The chain recombines TRBV6-5 with TRBJ1-4; perhaps TRBD1 as D (6 bases). The germline V and J ends were trimmed by 6 bases and 13 bases, with 12 bases remaining between them. Germline V lookup: CDR1 MNHEY, CDR2 SVGAGI. The CDR3 covers 11 residues. The CDR3 bases are TGTGCCAGCAGGGCACAGGGAGGACTGTTTTTT. Protein: CASRAQGGLFF.

The chain joins TRBV7-2 to TRBJ2-7; tentative D call: TRBD2 (5 bases). CDR3 size: 14 residues. V lost 4 bases and J lost 7, with 17 bases in between. Germline V lookup: CDR1 SGHTA, CDR2 FQGNSA. Written as DNA, the CDR3 is TGTGCCAGCAGCTCGATAAGGGCCTCGGGAGAGCAGTACTTC. Translated: CASSSIRASGEQYF.

This chain joins TRBV5-4 and TRBJ1-2, with D perhaps TRBD1 (5 bases). The V and J ends lost 3 bases and 4 bases respectively, with 13 bases between them. The CDR3 runs 14 residues. CDR1 is SGHNT, CDR2 YYREEE, per germline (reference sequence). The CDR3 nucleotides are TGTGCCAGCAGCTCCACCGGGACTACCTATGGCTACACCTTC. It is translated as CASSSTGTTYGYTF.

The chain links TRBV30 to TRBJ2-1; D perhaps matches TRBD2 (5 bases). This CDR3 has 18 residues. Trimming removed 3 bases at V and 1 base at J, with 22 bases between. Germline V gene lookup returns CDR1 GTSNPN and CDR2 SVGIG (reference sequence). This chain's CDR3 is CAWSFGTGLGQSYNEQFF. Written as DNA, the CDR3 is TGTGCCTGGAGCTTTGGTACTGGACTCGGGCAGTCCTACAATGAGCAGTTCTTC.

This clone was recorded a few times. The chain combines TRBV30 with TRBJ2-1; weak D call: TRBD2 (5 bases). Trimming stripped 2 bases from V and 4 bases from J, with 12 bases between. Germline V gene lookup returns CDR1 GTSNPN and CDR2 SVGIG (reference sequence). The CDR3 length is 14 residues. The CDR3 here is CAWSKKAVYNEQFF. CDR3 DNA sequence: TGTGCCTGGAGTAAGAAAGCGGTTTACAATGAGCAGTTCTTC.

This clone was seen more than once but under ten times. The V call is TRBV29-1, the J call TRBJ2-7; 8 bases agree with TRBD1. V dropped 6 bases and J dropped 4; count of bases not matched to a gene: 11. The CDR3 sequence is 14 residues long. CDR1 is SQVTM, CDR2 ANQGSEA, per germline. Written as DNA, the CDR3 is TGCAGCGTAACCAGGACAGGGATAGAATACGAGCAGTACTTC. Translation gives CSVTRTGIEYEQYF.

The genes are TRBV30 and TRBJ1-3; D not resolved. The CDR3 is 13 residues long. V was shortened by 5 bases and J by 8 bases, with 16 bases between the two germline ends. Germline V lookup: CDR1 GTSNPN, CDR2 SVGIG (reference sequence). The CDR3 is CAWDSLKGDTIYF. The CDR3, as DNA: TGTGCCTGGGATTCCTTAAAGGGAGACACCATATATTTT.

This clone turned up a few times. In nucleotides, the CDR3 is TGTGCCAGCAGTCCATCTAGCGGCCGCACAGATACGCAGTATTTT. Protein sequence: CASSPSSGRTDTQYF. The chain couples TRBV27 to TRBJ2-3, with 7 bases matching TRBD2. CDR1 is MNHEY and CDR2 is SMNVEV in the germline V gene (reference sequence). With 5 bases clipped from V and 1 base from J, the junction kept 6 bases outside the gene matches. CDR3 length equals 15 residues.

This clone came up once. The chain links TRBV4-1 to TRBJ1-2; D not certain. The CDR3 spans 12 residues. Trimming cost V 1 base and J 8 bases, with 8 bases left between them. Germline CDR1 and CDR2: MGHRA and YSYEKL. The CDR3: CASSQAIGGYTF. The CDR3 DNA is TGCGCCAGCAGCCAAGCGATAGGCGGCTACACCTTC.

The chain uses TRBV4-1 and TRBJ1-2; no clear D gene. V was shortened by 1 base and J by 8 bases, with 17 bases between the two germline ends. This CDR3 comprises 15 residues. Germline V gene lookup returns CDR1 MGHRA and CDR2 YSYEKL. CDR3 nucleotide sequence: TGCGCCAGCAGCCAAGGCTCCACTTTCCTGCGGGGCTACACCTTC. This encodes CASSQGSTFLRGYTF.

As for this clone: Additional DNA sequences in this sample encode the identical CDR3. The CDR3 nucleotides read TGTGCCTGGAGTCGTAGGAACACTGAAGCTTTCTTT. Protein product: CAWSRRNTEAFF. The chain recombines TRBV30 with TRBJ1-1; no clear D. V lost 2 bases, J lost 1 base, and 5 bases lay in between. CDR1 and CDR2 from the germline V gene are GTSNPN and SVGIG (reference sequence). CDR3 length equals 12 residues. Combining the CDR3 with reference TRBV30 and TRBJ1-1 gives the whole variable domain SQTIHQWPATLVQPVGSPLSLECTVEGTSNPNLYWYRQAAGRGLQLLFYSVGIGQISSEVPQNLSASRPQDRQFILSSKKLLLSDSGFYLCAWSRRNTEAFFGQGTRLTVV.

The table lists this clone with many counts. The chain employs TRBV7-9 and TRBJ2-3; unclear D gene. The V gene's germline CDR1 is SEHNR and CDR2 FQNEAQ (reference sequence). The CDR3 extends over 12 amino acids. The V and J ends lost 6 bases and 6 bases respectively, with 10 bases between them. CDR3 nucleotide sequence: TGTGCCAGCAGTTCTGGCGAGGATACGCAGTATTTT. It translates to CASSSGEDTQYF.

The V gene is TRBV6-5, the J gene TRBJ1-5; D is unclear. This CDR3 region has 13 residues. Trimming stripped 4 bases from V and 14 bases from J, with 18 bases between. CDR1 and CDR2 (germline): MNHEY, SVGAGI. The DNA of the CDR3 is TGTGCCAGCAGTTCCTATCCGGGCCCCCCAAAGCATTTT. This encodes CASSSYPGPPKHF.

The rearrangement joins TRBV11-1 to TRBJ1-1; D unresolved. V was shortened by 1 base and J by 11 bases, with 11 bases between the two germline ends. CDR1 SGHAT and CDR2 FQDESV come from the germline V gene (reference sequence). The CDR3 covers 12 residues. CDR3 in DNA: TGTGCCAGCAGCTTAGAAAAAACTGTCGCTTTCTTT. It is translated as CASSLEKTVAFF.